A single sample is the source of the 24 T cell receptor beta chains below, sequenced in a study of T cell clonality in common variable immunodeficiency. TCRdb's table, derived via immunoSEQ multiplex PCR, lists solely in-frame clones and lacks some. Altogether about 59,000 clones were found in the sample, and no singletons occur. The source material was peripheral blood mononuclear cells. Source of these receptors: a person aged 18 to 70 in good health.

As to this clone: The CDR3 goes on 3 residues after the read ends, and that part is filled in from the germline J gene. The chain has TRBV5-1 and TRBJ2-2; tentatively, D is TRBD1 (7 bases). The CDR3 extends over 16 amino acids. CDR1 SGHRS and CDR2 YFSETQ come from the germline V gene. The CDR3 sequence is CASSPQGGRSNEKLFF. CDR3 bases read: TGCGCCAGCAGCCCTCAGGGGGGCCGGTCTAATGAAAAG.

This clone was observed many times. The read halts 3 residues ahead of the CDR3 end, with the missing end drawn from the germline J gene. The V call is TRBV5-1, the J call TRBJ2-7; the D is unclear. CDR3 size: 13 residues. V shed 4 bases and J shed 3 bases, with 11 bases lying between them. Germline lookup yields CDR1 SGHRS and CDR2 YFSETQ. The CDR3 sequence: CASSPYSGYEQYF. The sequenced part of the CDR3 DNA is TGCGCCAGCAGCCCTTACTCCGGCTACGAG.

Many counts were recorded for this clone. The CDR3 extends 3 residues past the end of the read, so its final part is completed from the germline J gene. The chain has TRBV20-1 and TRBJ2-5; D remains unclear. This CDR3 region has 14 residues. V gave up 0 bases and J gave up 5 bases, with 13 bases separating them. Germline loops: CDR1 DFQATT, CDR2 SNEGSKA (reference sequence). The sequenced CDR3 bases are TGCAGTGCTAGAGATAGGAAAGGGTTGGAGACC. It yields the protein CSARDRKGLET. The complete CDR3 reads CSARDRKGLETQYF.

This clone was recorded at least ten times. The CDR3 end is not reached by the read, which stops 3 residues before it; the germline J gene fills it in. The chain links TRBV12-3 or TRBV12-4 to TRBJ2-5; TRBD1 matches 10 bases. The CDR3 length is 18 residues. The J segment lost 5 bases and the V segment lost 4 bases, leaving 16 bases of the junction unmatched. CDR3 sequence reads: CASSSALSRDRGEETQYF. The CDR3 DNA, read in part, is TGTGCCAGCAGTTCGGCACTATCCCGGGACAGGGGTGAGGAGACC.

This clone was counted at least ten times. The CDR3 extends 3 residues past the end of the read, so its final part is completed from the germline J gene. This chain uses TRBV18 with TRBJ2-2, with D perhaps TRBD1 (5 bases). Germline V gene sequence: CDR1 KGHSH, CDR2 LQKENI. Trimming stripped 1 base from V and 8 bases from J, with 11 bases between. This CDR3 has 14 amino acids. Partial CDR3 DNA: TGTGCCAGCTCACCACGGGGCAGTGCAGGGGAG. It encodes CASSPRGSAGE. The whole CDR3 is CASSPRGSAGELFF.

This clone was picked up many times. The sequence runs out 3 residues before the end of the CDR3; the remainder is reconstructed from the germline J gene. The chain links TRBV20-1 to TRBJ2-1; 14 nucleotides agree with TRBD2. This CDR3 is built from 14 residues. V lost 5 bases and J lost 5; bases outside the gene matches: 2. CDR1 and CDR2 from the germline V gene are DFQATT and SNEGSKA (reference sequence). The sequenced CDR3 bases are TGCAGTGCTGGGACTAGCGGGAGTAACAATGAG. Protein sequence: CSAGTSGSNNE. The entire CDR3 protein is CSAGTSGSNNEQFF.

This clone has ten or more counts. The read comes to an end 3 residues before the CDR3 does, leaving the germline J gene to fill in the end. The chain joins TRBV6-2 or TRBV6-3 to TRBJ1-5, with D possibly TRBD1 on 6 matching bases. The CDR3 totals 14 residues. The V gene's germline CDR1 is MNHEY and CDR2 SVGEGT. Trimming removed 7 bases from V and 7 bases from J, with 17 bases in between. The sequenced CDR3 bases are TGTGCCAGCACCCTACTACAGGGAATCCAGCCC. This translates into CASTLLQGIQP. The entire CDR3 protein is CASTLLQGIQPQHF.

In this sample, this clone turned up many times. The read ends 3 residues before the CDR3 terminus; that terminus is restored from the germline J gene. The rearrangement uses TRBV5-6 and TRBJ2-5; D call uncertain. In germline, CDR1 is SGHDT, CDR2 YYEEEE. The CDR3 runs 13 residues. The V gene lost 4 bases and the J gene lost 1 base, with 8 bases spanning the gap. CDR3 residues: CASSSLIQETQYF. The DNA read from the CDR3 is TGTGCCAGCAGCAGCCTGATCCAAGAGACC.

This clone was seen ten or more times. The sequence runs out 3 residues before the end of the CDR3; the remainder is reconstructed from the germline J gene. This rearrangement joins TRBV10-3 to TRBJ2-5; 7 bases are shared with TRBD1. V gave up 0 bases and J gave up 5 bases; unmatched junction bases: 6. The CDR3 is 15 residues long. Germline-derived CDR1 and CDR2 are ENHRY and SYGVKD. The CDR3 bases that were read are TGTGCCATCAGTGAGTCGAAAGGGGGCGGGGAGACC. Protein product: CAISESKGGGET. The entire CDR3 protein is CAISESKGGGETQYF.

This clone has a handful of counts. A read error may explain this, as a much larger clone is one base away. The read stops 3 residues short of the end of the CDR3; the missing end is completed from the germline J gene. V and J are TRBV11-3 and TRBJ2-5; 13 bases are shared with TRBD2. Germline CDR1 SGHNT, CDR2 YENEEA. V lost 5 bases and J lost 7; bases outside the gene matches: 7. The CDR3 is made up of 15 amino acids. The sequenced part of the CDR3 DNA is TGTGCCAGCAGCGTGACTAGCGGGGGGATCGGGACC. Translation: CASSVTSGGIGT. The full CDR3 is CASSVTSGGIGTQYF.

This clone has a count of ten or more. Coverage ceases 3 residues before the CDR3 finishes, and the germline J gene fills in the end. This rearrangement joins TRBV6-1 to TRBJ1-1, with D possibly being TRBD1 (5 bases). Germline loops: CDR1 MNHNS, CDR2 SASEGT. The length of the CDR3 is 14 residues. The CDR3 protein is CASSAAISRGEAFF. CDR3 DNA (partial): TGTGCCAGCAGTGCAGCGATTTCGAGGGGAGAA.

This clone showed up many times. Read data end 3 residues before the CDR3 end; the end is taken from the germline J gene. The rearrangement links TRBV5-1 to TRBJ1-2; 10 bases map to TRBD1. The CDR3 extends over 14 amino acids. Germline CDR1 and CDR2: SGHRS and YFSETQ. This CDR3 is CASSGGGQGSGYTF. The CDR3 DNA, read in part, is TGCGCCAGCAGCGGAGGGGGACAGGGGAGCGGC.

This clone was counted many times. Coverage ceases 3 residues before the CDR3 finishes, and the germline J gene fills in the end. The chain uses TRBV29-1 and TRBJ1-6, with 8 positions matching TRBD1. Germline V lookup: CDR1 SQVTM, CDR2 ANQGSEA. The CDR3 extends over 14 amino acids. The ends lost 0 bases at V and 10 bases at J; junction bases unmatched: 5. CDR3 DNA (partial): TGCAGCGTTGAAGATCCGACAGGGGCATCACCC. The encoded protein is CSVEDPTGASP. The entire CDR3 protein is CSVEDPTGASPLHF.

This clone was counted ten times or more. Read sequence stops 3 residues before the CDR3 end, and the germline J gene provides the missing end. The rearrangement links TRBV5-1 to TRBJ1-2, with TRBD1 identical over 7 bases. Germline values: CDR1 SGHRS, CDR2 YFSETQ. Trimming took 6 bases from V and 5 from J; bases not matched to a gene: 10. The CDR3 totals 14 residues. The CDR3 is CASTSTGQPYGYTF. The sequenced part of the CDR3 DNA is TGCGCCAGCACCTCTACGGGACAGCCGTATGGC. Supplemented by reference TRBV5-1 and TRBJ1-2, the full variable domain reads KAGVTQTPRYLIKTRGQQVTLSCSPISGHRSVSWYQQTPGQGLQFLFEYFSETQRNKGNFPGRFSGRQFSNSRSEMNVSTLELGDSALYLCASTSTGQPYGYTFGSGTRLTVV.

This clone was seen at least ten times. Sequencing ends 3 residues short of the CDR3 end; the germline J gene provides the rest. The V call is TRBV27, the J call TRBJ2-3; a weak D match, TRBD2 (6 bases). CDR1 and CDR2 from the germline V gene are MNHEY and SMNVEV (reference sequence). The CDR3 runs to 17 residues. V gave up 0 bases and J gave up 1 base, with 14 bases separating them. CDR3 sequence: CASSLSKEGLGTDTQYF. The CDR3 DNA, read in part, is TGTGCCAGCAGTTTATCTAAGGAGGGCCTCGGCACAGATACG.

This clone was counted many times. Sequencing ends 3 residues short of the CDR3 end; the germline J gene provides the rest. This chain joins TRBV2 and TRBJ2-1; a possible D gene is TRBD2 (6 bases). V gave up 6 bases and J gave up 1 base, with 13 bases separating them. There are 15 residues in the CDR3. Germline loops: CDR1 SNHLY, CDR2 FYNNEI. CDR3 sequence reads: CASRRLALSYNEQFF. The DNA read from the CDR3 is TGTGCCAGCAGGCGGCTAGCGCTATCCTACAATGAG.

This clone was seen ten or more times. The read falls 3 residues short of the CDR3 end, and the missing part is taken from the germline J gene. This chain joins TRBV2 and TRBJ2-2; 7 nucleotides match TRBD2. The CDR3 contains 13 residues. Losses at the gene ends were 7 bases for V and 7 bases for J; bases not matched to a gene: 6. Germline assignment: CDR1 SNHLY and CDR2 FYNNEI. Incomplete CDR3 DNA: TGTGCCAGCACCGCATCGGGGGGCGGGGAG. Encoded protein: CASTASGGGE. The whole CDR3 sequence reads CASTASGGGELFF.

This clone was found many times. The read falls 3 residues short of the CDR3 end, and the missing part is taken from the germline J gene. The rearrangement uses TRBV16 and TRBJ2-1, with 12 bases fitting TRBD2. The V gene's germline CDR1 is KGHSY and CDR2 FQNENV. The V gene end was trimmed by 4 bases and the J gene end by 3 bases; junction bases not matched to a gene: 1. The CDR3 is 15 residues long. The CDR3 loop reads CASSRTSGDYNEQFF. The sequenced CDR3 bases are TGTGCCAGCAGCCGGACTAGCGGGGACTACAATGAG.

This clone was seen many times. The observed sequence ends 3 residues before the CDR3 terminus, with the missing tail filled in from the germline J gene. The V and J genes are TRBV11-2 and TRBJ1-2, with 7 bases fitting TRBD1. The CDR3 contains 15 residues. V trimming: 1 base; J trimming: 4 bases; junction bases outside the gene matches: 6. The germline V gene encodes CDR1 SGHAT and CDR2 FQNNGV. CDR3: CASSLGRQGAYGYTF. The CDR3 DNA, read in part, is TGTGCCAGCAGCTTAGGGAGACAGGGCGCCTATGGC.

This clone was counted ten times or more. The junction and the germline gene differ at one end; a read error may be behind it. The CDR3 is cut off 3 residues early in the read; its end comes from the germline J gene. This sample includes further DNA sequences coding for the same CDR3. The chain uses TRBV3-1 (or the pseudogene TRBV3-2) and TRBJ2-7; D gene uncertain. CDR3 length: 14 residues. CDR1 and CDR2 (germline): LGHDT, YNNKEL (reference sequence). The DNA read from the CDR3 is TGCGCCAGCAGCCGCCCACAGAGCTCCTACGAG. Its protein is CASSRPQSSYE. The CDR3 in its entirety is CASSRPQSSYEQYF.

This clone was seen many times. The read falls 3 residues short of the CDR3 end, and the missing part is taken from the germline J gene. This chain uses TRBV14 with TRBJ2-1; D might be TRBD1 (6 bases). The V end lost 4 bases, the J end lost 4 bases, and 11 bases lay between the germline ends. The germline V gene has CDR1 SGHDN and CDR2 FVKESK. This CDR3 is built from 14 residues. Partial CDR3 DNA: TGTGCCAGCAGCCCAGGGGCGACGTACAATGAG. Translation: CASSPGATYNE. The whole CDR3 protein is CASSPGATYNEQFF.

This clone has a count of ten or more. The sequence runs out 3 residues before the end of the CDR3; the remainder is reconstructed from the germline J gene. The chain uses TRBV5-4 and TRBJ1-6; perhaps TRBD1 as D (6 bases). V shed 5 bases and J shed 10 bases, with 16 bases lying between them. CDR1 is SGHNT, CDR2 YYREEE, per germline (reference sequence). The CDR3 consists of 14 residues. CDR3 DNA (partial): TGTGCCAGCAGTCAAGAGGCAGGGGACTCACCC. Amino acid sequence: CASSQEAGDSP. From start to end, the CDR3 is CASSQEAGDSPLHF.

This clone has ten or more counts. The read comes to an end 3 residues before the CDR3 does, leaving the germline J gene to fill in the end. Other DNA sequences in this specimen translate into the identical CDR3. The rearrangement joins TRBV18 to TRBJ1-2; a possible D gene is TRBD1 (6 bases). This CDR3 is built from 18 residues. V was clipped by 3 bases and J by 2 bases, with 22 bases between them. Germline V gene lookup returns CDR1 KGHSH and CDR2 LQKENI. The sequenced part of the CDR3 DNA is TGTGCCAGCTCACCTGCGGCGGGGGCGGGAAGCAAGAACTATGGC. It encodes CASSPAAGAGSKNYG. The full CDR3 sequence reads CASSPAAGAGSKNYGYTF.

This clone showed up many times. The CDR3 goes on 3 residues after the read ends, and that part is filled in from the germline J gene. The chain uses TRBV2 and TRBJ1-2; D is unresolved. This CDR3 region has 13 residues. Germline CDR1 SNHLY, CDR2 FYNNEI. Trimming removed 8 bases at V and 3 bases at J, with 13 bases between. The CDR3 is CASVPRRDYGYTF. Incomplete CDR3 DNA: TGTGCCAGCGTTCCCCGGAGGGACTATGGC. The variable domain in full, with the rest retrieved from reference TRBV2 and TRBJ1-2, is EPEVTQTPSHQVTQMGQEVILRCVPISNHLYFYWYRQILGQKVEFLVSFYNNEISEKSEIFDDQFSVERPDGSNFTLKIRSTKLEDSAMYFCASVPRRDYGYTFGSGTRLTVV.